This record covers a single T cell receptor (beta chain). Its antigen remains unidentified. The protocol was immunoSEQ multiplex PCR, while the TCRdb copy is restricted to in-frame clones and leaves out a portion. This sample yields a few thousand clones, of which over 75% are seen a single time; more than 8% belongs to the top ten. J lost 7 bases, V lost 7 bases, and 5 bases had no gene match. The germline CDR1 and CDR2 sequences are MNHNS and SASEGT. There are 12 residues in the CDR3. The sample belongs to a study of immune cell composition in non-small cell lung cancer. Notes on the study in general: Shared sequences between tumour-reactive and dominant in vivo clones were not proven. No significant correlation existed between pack-years smoked and tumour clonality.

This receptor was obtained from a human donor with non-small cell lung cancer. The V and J genes are TRBV6-1 and TRBJ2-7, with 9 bases identical to TRBD1. Specimen: lung tumor tissue. In DNA form, the CDR3 reads TGTGCCAGCATCCGGGACAGGGAAGAGCAGTACTTC. As protein: CASIRDREEQYF.